This paragraph covers one T cell receptor beta chain sequence. The antigen remains unidentified. The study made its TRB cDNA libraries by 5' RACE, adding UMI labels. TCRdb re-analyzed the 5' RACE reads; it lists each CDR3 protein once, without DNA. The sample has tens of thousands of distinct CDR3 sequences. CDR3 length: 14 residues. Looked up from germline, CDR1 is SGHNT and CDR2 is YENEEA. These data belong to a study of CXCR3-negative and CXCR3-positive naive CD8 T cells. On the study more broadly: The total count of TRB reads reached 120 million to 150 million, and each library contributed about 1.5 +/- 0.3 million.

General study findings and limits: More hydrophobic TRB CDR3s were found in CXCR3-positive naive cells than in CXCR3-negative naive cells.

Sequencing input: naive CXCR3+ CD8+ T cells from blood. Subset noted: CD45RO-CCR7+CD27+CD95- naive CD8+ T cells expressing CXCR3 (TNR3+). The chain carries TRBV11-3 and TRBJ1-4; TCRdb names TRBD1, which stays unverified in the absence of DNA. This clonotype was sampled from a human donor in good health. Some clones in this sample may be carry-over from other donors' samples. This chain's CDR3 is CASSFGAGEEKLFF. The complete variable domain, with remaining parts taken from reference TRBV11-3 and TRBJ1-4, reads EAGVVQSPRYKIIEKKQPVAFWCNPISGHNTLYWYLQNLGQGPELLIRYENEEAVDDSQLPKDRFSAERLKGVDSTLKIQPAELGDSAVYLCASSFGAGEEKLFFGSGTQLSVL.